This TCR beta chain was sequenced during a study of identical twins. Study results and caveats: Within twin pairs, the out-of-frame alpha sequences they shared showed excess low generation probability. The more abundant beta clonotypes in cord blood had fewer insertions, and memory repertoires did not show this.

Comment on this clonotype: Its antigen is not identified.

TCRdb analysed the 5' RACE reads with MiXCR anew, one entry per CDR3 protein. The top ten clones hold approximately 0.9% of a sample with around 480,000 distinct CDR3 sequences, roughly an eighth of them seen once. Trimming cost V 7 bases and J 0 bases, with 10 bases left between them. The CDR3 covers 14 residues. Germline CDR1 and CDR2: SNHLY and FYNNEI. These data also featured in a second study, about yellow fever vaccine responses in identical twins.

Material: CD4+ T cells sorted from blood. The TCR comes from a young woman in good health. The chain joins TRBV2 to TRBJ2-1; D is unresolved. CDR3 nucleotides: TGTGCCAGCACCGGGCTTAGCTCCTACAATGAGCAGTTCTTC. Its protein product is CASTGLSSYNEQFF. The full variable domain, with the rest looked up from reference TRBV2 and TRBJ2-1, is EPEVTQTPSHQVTQMGQEVILRCVPISNHLYFYWYRQILGQKVEFLVSFYNNEISEKSEIFDDQFSVERPDGSNFTLKIRSTKLEDSAMYFCASTGLSSYNEQFFGPGTRLTVL.